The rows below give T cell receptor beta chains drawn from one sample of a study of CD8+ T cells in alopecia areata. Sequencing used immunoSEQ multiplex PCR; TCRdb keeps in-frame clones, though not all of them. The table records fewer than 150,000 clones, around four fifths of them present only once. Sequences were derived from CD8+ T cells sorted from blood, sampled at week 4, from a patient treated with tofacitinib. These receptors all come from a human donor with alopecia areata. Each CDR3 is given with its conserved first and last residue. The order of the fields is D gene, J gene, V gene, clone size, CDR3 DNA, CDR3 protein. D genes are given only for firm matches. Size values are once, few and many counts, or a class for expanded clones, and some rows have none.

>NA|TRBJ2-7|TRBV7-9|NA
TGTGCCAGCAGCTTTGTGGTGGCGGGGACCTACGAGCAGTACTTC
CASSFVVAGTYEQYF
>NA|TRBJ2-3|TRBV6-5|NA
TGTGCCAGCAGTTACTCGAGAGGAGGTACAGATACGCAGTATTTT
CASSYSRGGTDTQYF
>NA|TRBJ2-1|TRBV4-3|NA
TGCGCCAGCAGCCAAGACGGCGGGGCACTTGAGCAGTTCTTC
CASSQDGGALEQFF
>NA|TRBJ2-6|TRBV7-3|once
TGTGCCAGCAGCCTACAGACACCGAACTCTGGGGCCAACGTCCTGACTTTC
CASSLQTPNSGANVLTF
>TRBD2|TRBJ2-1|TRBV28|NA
TGTGCCAGCAGTTTTAGCGGGGGGGCACATGAGCAGTTCTTC
CASSFSGGAHEQFF
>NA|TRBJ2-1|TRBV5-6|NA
TGTGCCAGCAGCTTGGCCAATGTGATCAGCAATGAGCAGTTCTTC
CASSLANVISNEQFF
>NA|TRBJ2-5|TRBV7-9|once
TGTGCCAGCAGCCAGCGTGAGGGGGAAGAGACCCAGTACTTC
CASSQREGEETQYF
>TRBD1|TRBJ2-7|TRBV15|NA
TGTGCCACCAGCAGTGACGGACAGGGCAGAGGGGAGCAGTACTTC
CATSSDGQGRGEQYF
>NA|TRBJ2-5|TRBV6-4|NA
TGTGCCACGGGGGTAGAGACCCAGTACTTC
CATGVETQYF
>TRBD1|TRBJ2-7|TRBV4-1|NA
TGCGCCAGCAGCCCAACCAGCCCGGGACAGGGCTCCTACGAGCAGTACTTC
CASSPTSPGQGSYEQYF
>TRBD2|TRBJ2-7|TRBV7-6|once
TGTGCCAGCAGCTCCACCGGGACTAGCGGGGGGAACTCCTACGAGCAGTACTTC
CASSSTGTSGGNSYEQYF
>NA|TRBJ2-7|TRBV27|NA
TGTGCCAGCAGTCGGGGCAACTCCTACGAGCAGTACTTC
CASSRGNSYEQYF
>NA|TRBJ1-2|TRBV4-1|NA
TGCGCCAGCAGCCAGGATCCCTCGGTGATGCTCGCCTATGGCTACACCTTC
CASSQDPSVMLAYGYTF
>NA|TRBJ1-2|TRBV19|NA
TGTGCCAGTAGTGATGTGAATGGCTACACCTTC
CASSDVNGYTF
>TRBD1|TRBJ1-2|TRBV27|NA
TGTGCCAGCAGTAGGACAGGGCACGGCTACACCTTC
CASSRTGHGYTF
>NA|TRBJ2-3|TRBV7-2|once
TGTGCCAGCAGCCTTCTTGGCAATACGCAGTATTTT
CASSLLGNTQYF
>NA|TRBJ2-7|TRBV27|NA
TGTGCCAGCAGCTTTACCCCGGGACTCCCAAGCGAGCAGTACTTC
CASSFTPGLPSEQYF